The 19 T cell receptor beta chains below come from one sample, sequenced in a study of cytomegalovirus exposure and HLA in healthy donors. It was with 60 Vbeta and 13 Jbeta primers that the PCR ran. Sequencing used immunoSEQ multiplex PCR; TCRdb keeps in-frame clones, though not all of them. The sample holds 100,000 to 150,000 clones, roughly 76% seen once. The material sequenced was PBMCs. The receptor source for this set is a woman aged 60 to 75 in good health and CMV-seropositive.

V and J are TRBV10-1 and TRBJ2-4; maybe TRBD1 (6 bases). V was trimmed by 10 bases and J by 0 bases, leaving 19 bases between them. CDR1 and CDR2 (germline): WNHNN, SYGVQD (reference sequence). CDR3 size: 16 residues. For the CDR3, the DNA is TGCGCCAACAACCAGGACCAGACAGGAGCCAAAAACATTCAGTACTTC. This encodes CANNQDQTGAKNIQYF.

This clone was recorded a few times. The V call is TRBV18, the J call TRBJ1-5; TRBD1 aligns across 10 bases. The CDR3 runs 14 residues. V shed 6 bases, J shed 6 bases, and the junction held 5 bases outside the gene matches. Germline loops: CDR1 KGHSH, CDR2 LQKENI. The CDR3: CASSPGQGTQPQHF. The CDR3 bases are TGTGCCAGCTCCCCGGGACAGGGGACTCAGCCCCAGCATTTT.

This clone was counted once. The chain employs TRBV10-3 and TRBJ2-3, with D hard to call. Per germline, CDR1 ENHRY and CDR2 SYGVKD. V was shortened by 2 bases and J by 2 bases, with 11 bases between the two germline ends. The CDR3 length is 15 residues. The CDR3 sequence is CAISEVSFHTDTQYF. CDR3 nucleotides: TGTGCCATCAGTGAGGTGAGCTTCCACACAGATACGCAGTATTTT.

The J gene is TRBJ1-2, the V gene TRBV7-2; 7 bases fit TRBD1. The trim removed 4 bases at V and 5 bases at J, leaving 7 bases unmatched. Germline V gene lookup returns CDR1 SGHTA and CDR2 FQGNSA. The CDR3 length is 14 residues. CDR3 sequence: CASSSSPGQYGYTF. The CDR3 bases are TGTGCCAGCAGCTCCAGCCCGGGACAGTATGGCTACACCTTC.

V and J are TRBV6-5 and TRBJ1-1; 7 bases fit TRBD1. The CDR3 is made up of 14 amino acids. Germline V lookup: CDR1 MNHEY, CDR2 SVGAGI. V lost 1 base to trimming and J lost 7 bases; unmatched junction nucleotides: 6. CDR3 protein: CASSYLTGSLEAFF. The CDR3 nucleotides read TGTGCCAGCAGTTACTTGACAGGGTCCCTTGAAGCTTTCTTT.

The V gene is TRBV4-2, the J gene TRBJ1-1; weak D call: TRBD1 (5 bases). Germline values: CDR1 LGHNA, CDR2 YNFKEQ. Trimming pared 3 bases from V and 4 bases from J, leaving 15 bases between. The CDR3 sequence is 15 residues long. CDR3 sequence reads: CASSHRQRPFTEAFF. CDR3 in DNA: TGTGCCAGCAGCCACAGACAGAGACCCTTCACTGAAGCTTTCTTT.

This clone was recorded once. CDR3 DNA sequence: TGTGCCAGCAGCTTCGTCCAGGGCTACGAGCAGTACTTC. Its protein product is CASSFVQGYEQYF. The chain carries TRBV5-6 and TRBJ2-5; D may be TRBD1 (5 bases). The end of the DNA fits TRBJ2-7 better, so the J call may be wrong. Germline CDR1 and CDR2: SGHDT and YYEEEE. This CDR3 is 13 amino acids long.

This chain uses TRBV4-3 with TRBJ2-2; D is perhaps TRBD2 (5 bases). The V end lost 0 bases, the J end lost 2 bases, and 10 bases lay between the germline ends. The germline CDR1 and CDR2 sequences are LGHNA and YSLEER. This CDR3 is built from 16 residues. Written as DNA, the CDR3 is TGCGCCAGCAGCCAAGATCGGGGTTCCAACACCGGGGAGCTGTTTTTT. This codes for CASSQDRGSNTGELFF.

The chain is built from TRBV7-2 and TRBJ1-2, with TRBD1 matching over 7 bases. The CDR3 contains 14 residues. Germline lookup yields CDR1 SGHTA and CDR2 FQGNSA. J was trimmed by 5 bases and V by 5 bases; bases with no gene match: 8. The CDR3 loop reads CASSRQGDLYGYTF. In nucleotides, the CDR3 is TGTGCCAGCAGCCGACAGGGAGATTTATATGGCTACACCTTC.

This chain uses TRBV5-1 with TRBJ1-3; 8 bases fit TRBD1. This CDR3 is built from 15 residues. In germline, CDR1 is SGHRS, CDR2 YFSETQ. V lost 5 bases, J lost 4 bases, and 8 bases stayed unmatched. For the CDR3, the DNA is TGCGCCAGCAGGGCGTCAGGGGGCTTCGGAAACACCATATATTTT. It encodes CASRASGGFGNTIYF.

V gene TRBV2 combines with J gene TRBJ1-5, with unresolved D. This CDR3 is 12 amino acids long. Germline V gene lookup returns CDR1 SNHLY and CDR2 FYNNEI. The V gene lost 1 base and the J gene lost 7 bases, with 5 bases spanning the gap. CDR3 sequence reads: CASSEVRQPQHF. DNA of the CDR3: TGTGCCAGCAGTGAAGTCCGGCAGCCCCAGCATTTT.

J is TRBJ2-7 and V is TRBV11-2, with no clear D. CDR1 is SGHAT, CDR2 FQNNGV, per germline. The CDR3 length is 15 residues. The V end was cut by 7 bases, the J end by 3 bases, with 19 bases between. The CDR3 DNA reads as TGTGCCAGCACGACCACGGCGGCAACCATCTACGAGCAGTACTTC. This sequence encodes CASTTTAATIYEQYF. Complete variable domain (other parts from reference TRBV11-2 and TRBJ2-7): EAGVAQSPRYKIIEKRQSVAFWCNPISGHATLYWYQQILGQGPKLLIQFQNNGVVDDSQLPKDRFSAERLKGVDSTLKIQPAKLEDSAVYLCASTTTAATIYEQYFGPGTRLTVT.

The chain employs TRBV7-2 and TRBJ2-7; possibly TRBD2 for D (5 bases). Germline V lookup: CDR1 SGHTA, CDR2 FQGNSA. V lost 3 bases, J lost 3 bases, and 9 bases lay in between. This CDR3 region has 13 residues. CDR3 amino acids: CASSFTADYEQYF. CDR3 DNA: TGTGCCAGCAGCTTCACAGCGGACTACGAGCAGTACTTC. Using reference TRBV7-2 and TRBJ2-7 for the parts outside the CDR3, the full variable domain is GAGVSQSPSNKVTEKGKDVELRCDPISGHTALYWYRQSLGQGLEFLIYFQGNSAPDKSGLPSDRFSAERTGGSVSTLTIQRTQQEDSAVYLCASSFTADYEQYFGPGTRLTVT.

This chain joins TRBV7-2 and TRBJ2-1; 8 bases align to TRBD1. The CDR3 loop spans 15 amino acids. CDR1 and CDR2 from the germline V gene are SGHTA and FQGNSA. V dropped 5 bases and J dropped 4; count of bases not matched to a gene: 7. The CDR3 DNA is TGTGCCAGCAGCCCCAGGACAGGGTCGTACAATGAGCAGTTCTTC. Its translation is CASSPRTGSYNEQFF.

About this clone: A junction end diverges from the germline sequence, so it may reflect a read error. The genes are TRBV7-7 and TRBJ2-5; D might be TRBD2 (6 bases). The germline CDR1 and CDR2 sequences are SSHAT and FNYEAQ (reference sequence). This CDR3 comprises 13 residues. Here the CDR3 DNA reads TGTGCTAGCAGCCCGCGGGAAAGGGAGACCCAGTACTTC. Encoded protein: CASSPRERETQYF.

This rearrangement joins TRBV13 to TRBJ1-2; D perhaps matches TRBD1 (6 bases). The germline V gene encodes CDR1 PRHDT and CDR2 FYEKMQ (reference sequence). Trimming took 4 bases from V and 3 from J, leaving 9 bases between them. The CDR3 totals 13 residues. The DNA of the CDR3 is TGTGCCAGCAGCTCCAGGGGTCACTATGGCTACACCTTC. Translation gives CASSSRGHYGYTF.

The genes are TRBV30 and TRBJ2-2; 13 bases are a match to TRBD2. The CDR3 spans 16 residues. The trim removed 1 base at V and 4 bases at J, leaving 3 bases unmatched. Germline V lookup: CDR1 GTSNPN, CDR2 SVGIG (reference sequence). As DNA, the CDR3 is TGTGCCTGGAGTGGGACTAGCGGGAGTATCACCGGGGAGCTGTTTTTT. Its translation is CAWSGTSGSITGELFF.

The rearrangement links TRBV6-5 to TRBJ2-7; 10 bases map to TRBD2. Germline CDR1 reads MNHEY; CDR2 reads SVGAGI. V lost 4 bases to trimming and J lost 4 bases; unmatched junction nucleotides: 7. The CDR3 length is 15 residues. Written as DNA, the CDR3 is TGTGCCAGCAGTTTCGGGCTAGCGGGAGCGTACGAGCAGTACTTC. Amino acid sequence: CASSFGLAGAYEQYF.

This rearrangement joins TRBV7-3 to TRBJ1-1, with 7 nucleotides matching TRBD1. Germline values: CDR1 SGHTA, CDR2 FQGTGA. The junction had 4 bases not matched to a gene; V was cut back by 2 bases and J by 4 bases. The CDR3 has 14 amino acids. Written as DNA, the CDR3 is TGTGCCAGCAGCTTACTGGCAGGGGGCACTGAAGCTTTCTTT. This codes for CASSLLAGGTEAFF.